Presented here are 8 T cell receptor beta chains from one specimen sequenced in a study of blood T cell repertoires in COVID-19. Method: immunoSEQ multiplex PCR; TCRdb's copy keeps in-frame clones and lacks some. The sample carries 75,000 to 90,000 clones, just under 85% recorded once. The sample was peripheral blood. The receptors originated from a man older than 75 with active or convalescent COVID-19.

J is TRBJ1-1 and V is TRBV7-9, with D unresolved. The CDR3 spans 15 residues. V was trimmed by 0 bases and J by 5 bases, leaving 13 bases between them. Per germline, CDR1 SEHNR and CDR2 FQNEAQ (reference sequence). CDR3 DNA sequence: TGTGCCAGCAGCTTAGCGCTACTAGAAAGGACTGAAGCTTTCTTT. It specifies CASSLALLERTEAFF.

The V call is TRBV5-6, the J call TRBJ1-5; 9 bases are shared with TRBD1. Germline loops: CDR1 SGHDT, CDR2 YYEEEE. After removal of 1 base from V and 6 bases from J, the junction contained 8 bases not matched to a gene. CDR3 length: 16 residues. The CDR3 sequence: CASSLFGTGSSQPQHF. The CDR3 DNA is TGTGCCAGCAGCTTGTTCGGGACAGGGTCGTCTCAGCCCCAGCATTTT.

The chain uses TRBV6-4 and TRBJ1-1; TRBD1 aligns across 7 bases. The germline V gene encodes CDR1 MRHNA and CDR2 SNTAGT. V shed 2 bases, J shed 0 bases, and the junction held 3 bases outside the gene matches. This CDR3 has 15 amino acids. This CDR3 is CASSDEGAVNTEAFF. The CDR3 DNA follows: TGTGCCAGCAGTGACGAGGGGGCCGTGAACACTGAAGCTTTCTTT.

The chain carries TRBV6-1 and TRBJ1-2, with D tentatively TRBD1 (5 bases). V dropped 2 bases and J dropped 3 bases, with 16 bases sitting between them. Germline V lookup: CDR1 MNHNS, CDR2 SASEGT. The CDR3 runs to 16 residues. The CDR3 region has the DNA TGTGCCAGCAGTGAAACGGGACTCACTCTCTACTATGGCTACACCTTC. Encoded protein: CASSETGLTLYYGYTF.

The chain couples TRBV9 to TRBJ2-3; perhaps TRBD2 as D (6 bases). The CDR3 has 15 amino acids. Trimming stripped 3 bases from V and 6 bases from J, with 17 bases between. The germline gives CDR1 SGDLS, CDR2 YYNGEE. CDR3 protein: CASSEGGAGWDTQYF. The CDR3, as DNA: TGTGCCAGCAGCGAAGGTGGAGCGGGTTGGGATACGCAGTATTTT.

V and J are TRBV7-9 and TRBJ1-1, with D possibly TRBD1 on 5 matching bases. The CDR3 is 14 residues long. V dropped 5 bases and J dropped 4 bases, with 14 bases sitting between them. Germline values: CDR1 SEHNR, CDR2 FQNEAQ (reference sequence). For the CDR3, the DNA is TGTGCCAGCAGCAACCGGGGGGGAACCACTGAAGCTTTCTTT. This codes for CASSNRGGTTEAFF.

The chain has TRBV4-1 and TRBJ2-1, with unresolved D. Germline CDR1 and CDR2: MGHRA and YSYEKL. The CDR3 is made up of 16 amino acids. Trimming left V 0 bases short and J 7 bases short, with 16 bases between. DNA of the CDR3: TGCGCCAGCAGCCAAGACTTTAGGCGGCTCGGGAATGAGCAGTTCTTC. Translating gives CASSQDFRRLGNEQFF.

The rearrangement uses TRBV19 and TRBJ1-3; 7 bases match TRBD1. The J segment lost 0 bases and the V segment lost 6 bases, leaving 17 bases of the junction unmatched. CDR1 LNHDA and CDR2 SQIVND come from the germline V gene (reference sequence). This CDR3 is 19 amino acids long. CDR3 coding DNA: TGTGCCAGTAGGCTGTTCGGGACAGTTTCGGATAACTCTGGAAACACCATATATTTT. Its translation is CASRLFGTVSDNSGNTIYF.